The clone carrying this T cell receptor beta chain appeared once. Losses at the gene ends were 0 bases for V and 6 bases for J; bases not matched to a gene: 4. CDR1 and CDR2 from the germline V gene are LNHDA and SQIVND (reference sequence). The CDR3 spans 15 residues. Measured with immunoSEQ multiplex PCR; TCRdb has only the in-frame clones, and not every one. The sample holds 120,000 or so clones; 87% are singletons and the top ten take 2.5% to 3.5%. This entry comes from a study of control samples from healthy donors and cancer patients. The chain couples TRBV19 to TRBJ1-5, with 8 bases fitting TRBD1. The sequencing sample was made of blood. This TCR was sampled from a man aged 55 to 69 in good health. Written as DNA, the CDR3 is TGTGCCAGTAGTATAGAGGGACAGGCGAGTCAGCCCCAGCATTTT. This encodes CASSIEGQASQPQHF.